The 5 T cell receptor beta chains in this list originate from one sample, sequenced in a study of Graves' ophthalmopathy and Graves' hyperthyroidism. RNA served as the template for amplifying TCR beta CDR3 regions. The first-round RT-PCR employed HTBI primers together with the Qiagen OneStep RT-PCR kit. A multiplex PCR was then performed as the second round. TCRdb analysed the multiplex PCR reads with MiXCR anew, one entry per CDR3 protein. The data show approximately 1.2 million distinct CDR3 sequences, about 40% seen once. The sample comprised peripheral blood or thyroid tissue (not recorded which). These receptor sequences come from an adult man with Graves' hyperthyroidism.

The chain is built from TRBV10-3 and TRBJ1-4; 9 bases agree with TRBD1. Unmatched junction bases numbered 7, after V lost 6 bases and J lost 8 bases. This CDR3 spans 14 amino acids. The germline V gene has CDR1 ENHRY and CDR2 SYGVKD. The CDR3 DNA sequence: TGTGCCATCAGCAACAGGGGGCTTGGAGAAAAACTGTTTTTT. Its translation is CAISNRGLGEKLFF.

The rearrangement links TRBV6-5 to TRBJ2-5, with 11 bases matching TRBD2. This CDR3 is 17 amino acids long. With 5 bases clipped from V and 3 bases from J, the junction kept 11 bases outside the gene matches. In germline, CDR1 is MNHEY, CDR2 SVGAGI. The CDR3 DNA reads TGTGCCAGCAGTGATCGAAAAAAGGGACTAGCGGAAGAGACCCAGTACTTC. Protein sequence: CASSDRKKGLAEETQYF.

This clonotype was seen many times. The chain's CDR3 is CASSLGSGTGEETQYF. Here the CDR3 DNA reads TGTGCCAGCAGCTTAGGTTCCGGGACAGGGGAAGAGACCCAGTACTTC. The chain employs TRBV7-2 and TRBJ2-5, with 10 nucleotides matching TRBD1. Germline CDR1 is SGHTA and CDR2 is FQGNSA. The V gene end was trimmed by 1 base and the J gene end by 3 bases; junction bases not matched to a gene: 5. The CDR3 spans 16 residues.

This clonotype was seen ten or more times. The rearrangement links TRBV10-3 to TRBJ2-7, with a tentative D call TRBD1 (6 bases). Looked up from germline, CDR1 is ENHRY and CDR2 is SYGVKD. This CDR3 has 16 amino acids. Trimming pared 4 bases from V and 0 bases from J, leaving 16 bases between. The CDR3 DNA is TGTGCCATCAGTGGAGGGGGAGACAGCAGCTCCTACGAGCAGTACTTC. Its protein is CAISGGGDSSSYEQYF.

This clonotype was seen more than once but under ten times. This chain's CDR3 is CASSEFPVDTGELFF. CDR3 sequence (DNA): TGTGCCAGCAGCGAATTTCCGGTGGACACCGGGGAGCTGTTTTTT. The V gene is TRBV7-2, the J gene TRBJ2-2; D gene unclear. The CDR3 extends over 15 amino acids. Trimming removed 5 bases at V and 3 bases at J, with 13 bases between. Germline CDR1 reads SGHTA; CDR2 reads FQGNSA.